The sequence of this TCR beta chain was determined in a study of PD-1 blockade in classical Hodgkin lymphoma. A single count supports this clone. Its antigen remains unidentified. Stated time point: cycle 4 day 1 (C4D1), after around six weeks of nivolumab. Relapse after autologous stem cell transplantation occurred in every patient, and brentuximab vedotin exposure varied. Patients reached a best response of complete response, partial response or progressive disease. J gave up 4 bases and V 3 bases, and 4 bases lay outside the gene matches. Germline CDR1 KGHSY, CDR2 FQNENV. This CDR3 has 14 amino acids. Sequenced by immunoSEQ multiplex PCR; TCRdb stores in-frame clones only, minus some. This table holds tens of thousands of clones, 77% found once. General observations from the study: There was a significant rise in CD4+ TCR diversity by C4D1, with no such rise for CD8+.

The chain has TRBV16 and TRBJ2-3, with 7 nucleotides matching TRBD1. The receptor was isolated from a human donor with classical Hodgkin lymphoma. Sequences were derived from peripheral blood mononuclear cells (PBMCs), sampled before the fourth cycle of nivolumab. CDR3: CASSHRDSSDTQYF. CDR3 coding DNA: TGTGCCAGCAGCCATAGGGACAGCTCAGATACGCAGTATTTT. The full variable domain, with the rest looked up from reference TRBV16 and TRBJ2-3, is GEEVAQTPKHLVRGEGQKAKLYCAPIKGHSYVFWYQQVLKNEFKFLISFQNENVFDETGMPKERFSAKCLPNSPCSLEIQATKLEDSAVYFCASSHRDSSDTQYFGPGTRLTVL.